Listed below are T cell receptor beta chains from one sample, sequenced in a study of identical twins. TCRdb ran MiXCR on the 5' RACE reads and lists one entry per CDR3 protein. Counted here are fewer than 900,000 distinct CDR3 sequences, approximately 21% occurring once; the ten biggest clones make up roughly 4%. The same specimen was also included in a second study, on T cells expressing NK-cell markers.

The sample consisted of PBMCs. The receptors originated from a woman aged 18-35 years in good health. The CDR3 runs from the conserved cysteine through the conserved F or W. The D gene is left open where the match is weak. Clone size is given for some rows only: seen once, a few or many times, or a class if the clone is expanded.

d_gene	v_gene	j_gene	abundance	CDR3nt	CDR3aa
.	TRBV30	TRBJ2-1	.	TGTGCCTGGATAAACGTTGGACTCGGGGAGCAGTTCTTC	CAWINVGLGEQFF
.	TRBV20-1	TRBJ1-5	.	TGCAGTGCTAGAGATCAGGGGTCCCAGCCCCAGCATTTT	CSARDQGSQPQHF
.	TRBV6-5	TRBJ2-2	few	TGTGCCAGCAGTCACAGAAAAGGGGGGCTCGCGAACACCGGGGAGCTGTTTTTT	CASSHRKGGLANTGELFF
.	TRBV12-3/TRBV12-4	TRBJ2-7	many	TGTGCCAGCAGTCCCTCTCCCTCCTCGGACGAGCAGTACTTC	CASSPSPSSDEQYF
.	TRBV20-1	TRBJ2-7	.	TGCAGTGCTAGATTAGAATTTTCCACGTCCGAGCAGTACTTC	CSARLEFSTSEQYF
.	TRBV2	TRBJ2-1	.	TGTGCCAGCAGTGAAAACACTTACTCCTACAATGAGCAGTTCTTC	CASSENTYSYNEQFF
.	TRBV12-3/TRBV12-4	TRBJ1-2	many	TGTGCCAGCAGTCTTAGAACAGGGAGCTATGGCTACACCTTC	CASSLRTGSYGYTF
.	TRBV5-1	TRBJ2-1	few	TGCGCCAGCAGCTTGGCCGGTTCTTCCGACTCCTACAATGAGCAGTTCTTC	CASSLAGSSDSYNEQFF
TRBD2	TRBV20-1	TRBJ2-5	few	TGCAGTGCTAGTACTAGCGGGGTTCAAGAGACCCAGTACTTC	CSASTSGVQETQYF
.	TRBV5-1	TRBJ2-1	.	TGCGCCAGCAGCTTGGCCGCTAGCCATGAGCAGTTCTTC	CASSLAASHEQFF
.	TRBV6-5	TRBJ1-1	few	TGTGCCAGCAGTTACCTCGATCAGACTGAAGCTTTCTTT	CASSYLDQTEAFF
.	TRBV7-2	TRBJ2-3	.	TGTGCCAGCAGCTTAAACGGCGGGACGGGATCCGCAGATACGCAGTATTTT	CASSLNGGTGSADTQYF
.	TRBV19	TRBJ2-5	.	TGTGCCAGTAGTCGCCGGCGGGACAGCGGGGAGACCCAGTACTTC	CASSRRRDSGETQYF
TRBD1	TRBV5-1	TRBJ1-1	once	TGCGCCAGCAGCTTGGCAGGGGGCATGAACACTGAAGCTTTCTTT	CASSLAGGMNTEAFF
TRBD2	TRBV4-3	TRBJ2-1	few	TGCGCCAGCAGCCAAGATGGTAGCGGGAGTGGGTACAATGAGCAGTTCTTC	CASSQDGSGSGYNEQFF
TRBD2	TRBV7-9	TRBJ2-1	.	TGTGCCAGCAGCTTAAAAGTTAGCGGGGGGGGCAATGAGCAGTTCTTC	CASSLKVSGGGNEQFF
.	TRBV7-9	TRBJ2-7	many	TGTGCCAGCAGCTTAGTCCACCTGGGCTACGAGCAGTACTTC	CASSLVHLGYEQYF
TRBD2	TRBV20-1	TRBJ2-5	many	TGCAGTGCTAATCTAGCGGGTGAGACCCAGTACTTC	CSANLAGETQYF
.	TRBV5-6	TRBJ1-1	many	TGTGCCAGCAGCTTGGACGTCACTGAAGCTTTCTTT	CASSLDVTEAFF
TRBD2	TRBV4-1	TRBJ2-1	.	TGCGCCAGCAGCCCGGTAGCGGGAACCTCCCGCCCCTACAATGAGCAGTTCTTC	CASSPVAGTSRPYNEQFF
.	TRBV20-1	TRBJ2-1	many	TGCAGTGCTTTCCGACTGACCGGCAATGAGCAGTTCTTC	CSAFRLTGNEQFF
.	TRBV21-1	TRBJ2-5	.	TGTGCCAGCAGCAAAGATGAGCGGCTTCGGACCCAGTACTTC	CASSKDERLRTQYF
.	TRBV12-3/TRBV12-4	TRBJ1-2	.	TGTGCCAGCAGTCGCCAGGGGACACGGAGTTATGGCTACACCTTC	CASSRQGTRSYGYTF
.	TRBV5-6	TRBJ2-3	.	TGTGCCAGCAGCTCGGTGATGTGGGGCACAGATACGCAGTATTTT	CASSSVMWGTDTQYF
TRBD2	TRBV4-3	TRBJ2-1	.	TGCGCCAGCAGCCAAGGGGCGGGAGGAGTTGGCTATGAGCAGTTCTTC	CASSQGAGGVGYEQFF
.	TRBV7-9	TRBJ2-1	.	TGTGCCAGCAGCCCATTTAATGGGGATTACAATGAGCAGTTCTTC	CASSPFNGDYNEQFF
TRBD1	TRBV20-1	TRBJ2-7	.	TGCAGTGCTAGAGATCGACAGGGCCCCTACGAGCAGTACTTC	CSARDRQGPYEQYF
.	TRBV28	TRBJ2-7	few	TGTGCCAGCAGGGACACCTTCTACGAGCAGTACTTC	CASRDTFYEQYF
.	TRBV7-8	TRBJ1-2	few	TGTGCCAGCAGCTTAAGAGAAGCTAACTATGGCTACACCTTC	CASSLREANYGYTF
TRBD2	TRBV20-1	TRBJ2-7	few	TGCAGTGCTCCTGGGACTAGCGGATCCTACGAGCAGTACTTC	CSAPGTSGSYEQYF
.	TRBV4-2	TRBJ2-2	.	TGTGCCAGCAGCCAATTGGGAGGAGCTGGGGAGCTGTTTTTT	CASSQLGGAGELFF
.	TRBV5-1	TRBJ2-7	many	TGCGCCAGCCGAGCGGCCTACGAGCAGTACTTC	CASRAAYEQYF
.	TRBV30	TRBJ1-1	.	TGTGCCTGGACACCGGCTGGTACTGAAGCTTTCTTT	CAWTPAGTEAFF
.	TRBV28	TRBJ1-3	.	TGTGCCAGCATGCGGAACACCATATATTTT	CASMRNTIYF
.	TRBV2	TRBJ1-1	few	TGTGCCAGCAGAGCGGCAGGCATGGACCTTGAAGCTTTCTTT	CASRAAGMDLEAFF
.	TRBV15	TRBJ2-2	few	TGTGCCACCAGCGTACTAGACGGGGCCGGGGAGCTGTTTTTT	CATSVLDGAGELFF
.	TRBV2	TRBJ2-1	.	TGTGCCACCTTAGACCTGTCCAATGAGCAGTTCTTC	CATLDLSNEQFF
.	TRBV15	TRBJ1-2	.	TGTGCCACCGGGTCCGGGTCTCGGGTTAGTGGCTACACCTTC	CATGSGSRVSGYTF
TRBD2	TRBV5-1	TRBJ2-7	once	TGCGCCAGCACCGGACTAGCGGGAGGTTCCGAGCAGTACTTC	CASTGLAGGSEQYF
TRBD1	TRBV20-1	TRBJ2-3	few	TGCAGTGCAGAACAGGGGTTGACAGATACGCAGTATTTT	CSAEQGLTDTQYF
.	TRBV10-2	TRBJ1-1	.	TGCGCCAGCAGTGAGTCTCTGGGAGAAGCTTTCTTT	CASSESLGEAFF
TRBD2	TRBV5-5	TRBJ2-1	few	TGTGCCAGCAGGTATCTAGCGGGAGTGTCCTACAATGAGCAGTTCTTC	CASRYLAGVSYNEQFF
.	TRBV6-2/TRBV6-3	TRBJ1-2	.	TGTGCCAGCAGCTCTTCCGACAGGAACCTAGGGGGTGGCTACACCTTC	CASSSSDRNLGGGYTF
TRBD1	TRBV11-2	TRBJ2-2	.	TGTGCCAGCAGCCAAAGACAGGGGGCGTCCGGGGAGCTGTTTTTT	CASSQRQGASGELFF
TRBD1	TRBV5-1	TRBJ2-1	many	TGCGCCAGCAGCCGACTAAAACAGGGGGCACATGAGCAGTTCTTC	CASSRLKQGAHEQFF
TRBD1	TRBV12-3/TRBV12-4	TRBJ1-4	many	TGTGCCAGCAGAGACCAGGGGGCTGGTAATGAAAAACTGTTTTTT	CASRDQGAGNEKLFF
.	TRBV6-1	TRBJ2-7	.	TGTGCCAGCAGTGAAAGGAGGGAGGTGTACGAGCAGTACTTC	CASSERREVYEQYF
.	TRBV7-2	TRBJ2-1	.	TGTGCCAGCAGCCCGCGGACGGGACTCAACAATGAGCAGTTCTTC	CASSPRTGLNNEQFF
TRBD2	TRBV20-1	TRBJ2-1	.	TGCAGTGCCCGTCCCTTTTTAGCGGGAGCCGTAAATGAGCAGTTCTTC	CSARPFLAGAVNEQFF
.	TRBV6-1	TRBJ1-3	many	TGTGCCAGCAGTGAGGCTTGGAGAAGTGGCGGAAACACCATATATTTT	CASSEAWRSGGNTIYF
.	TRBV30	TRBJ1-5	few	TGTGCCTGGAGTTCGGACGGCGATCAGCCCCAGCATTTT	CAWSSDGDQPQHF
.	TRBV5-1	TRBJ1-1	.	TGCGCCAGCAGCCCTGTAGGGGTAGGCACTGAAGCTTTCTTT	CASSPVGVGTEAFF
TRBD2	TRBV7-8	TRBJ2-1	few	TGTGCCAGCAGCTTTCCGGAGCGGGGGGGGTACAATGAGCAGTTCTTC	CASSFPERGGYNEQFF
TRBD1	TRBV20-1	TRBJ1-2	.	TGCAGTGCTAGGGACAGGGCTCCAACAGGCTACACCTTC	CSARDRAPTGYTF
.	TRBV6-1	TRBJ2-1	few	TGTGCCAGCAGTCCTCTGGGGGGTCTGCCGGATGAGCAGTTCTTC	CASSPLGGLPDEQFF